The rows below give T cell receptor beta chains drawn from one sample of a study of CD8 T cells in Susac syndrome. TCRdb re-derived calls from the immunoSEQ multiplex PCR reads in MiXCR, one entry per CDR3 protein. This sample carries over 150,000 distinct CDR3 sequences, about 95% of them seen once, and the ten largest clones take roughly 0.088%. Sequenced sample: CD4+ T cells from PBMCs. The receptors were sampled from a human donor with multiple sclerosis. Each CDR3 is given with its conserved first and last residue. Each record gives: V gene, clone size, CDR3 protein. Clone size is given for some rows only: seen once, a few or many times, or a class if the clone is expanded.

>TRBV14|-
CASSQAPNSPLHF
>TRBV14|-
CASSHFNTGELFF
>TRBV7-2|-
CASTLSPYGYTF
>TRBV27|-
CASSPPGGGKTQYF
>TRBV5-1|once
CASSPGVAGELFF
>TRBV27|-
CASRKAGNTGELFF
>TRBV19|-
CASGTSGPEQYF
>TRBV11-2|-
CASSYLDRYEQYF
>TRBV2|-
CASSSQGRTEAFF
>TRBV27|-
CASSSWRDRGLGGYTF
>TRBV29-1|-
CSVRGAKGTEAFF
>TRBV7-3|-
CASSLTRDEKLFF
>TRBV6-4|once
CASSQVPGQGEAFF
>TRBV27|-
CASSLYRNTEAFF
>TRBV30|-
CAWSVSDRGYTF
>TRBV12-3/TRBV12-4|once
CASCAVHQPQHF
>TRBV5-1|-
CASSPGTRGLEQYF
>TRBV4-2|once
CASSQEIVGNTEAFF
>TRBV27|once
CASSSRQATEAFF
>TRBV30|-
CAGGATATGELFF
>TRBV7-7|once
CASGGAANTGELFF
>TRBV30|once
CAWSVRGDGIQYF
>TRBV14|-
CASSQDIARSATGEQFF
>TRBV5-1|-
CASSSTPGNEQFF
>TRBV15|-
CATSREKQGVYEQYF
>TRBV29-1|-
CSVGGTGYEQYF
>TRBV7-9|-
CASSFSDHEQFF
>TRBV7-9|-
CASSRIDPYGYTF
>TRBV7-3|few
CASSLAGTYEQYF
>TRBV30|-
CAWSGQGRIEQYF
>TRBV12-3/TRBV12-4|-
CASSLDKWSTQYF
>TRBV18|-
CASSPFNEQYF
>TRBV5-1|-
CASSSEGGNTQYF
>TRBV7-6|-
CASSLASGANVLTF
>TRBV3-1|-
CASSPGTSGSDEQFF
>TRBV29-1|-
CSAHRGNEKLFF
>TRBV27|-
CASSWRQGPTTRTNYGYTF
>TRBV20-1|-
CSARGGSRGSYEQYF
>TRBV24-1|-
CATTKEGTGEAFF
>TRBV7-9|-
CASSSGTSQPQHF
>TRBV6-6|-
CASREGDRETQYF
>TRBV3-1|few
CASSFRGTGELFF
>TRBV14|-
CASSQAGVGGPGTQYF
>TRBV7-9|once
CASSSGQDGYTF
>TRBV5-1|-
CASSADGGEQFF
>TRBV5-1|-
CASSLGLAGEQYF
>TRBV3-1|-
CASSQGGGSYEQYF
>TRBV27|once
CASSDPTGGYTF
>TRBV24-1|-
CATSDSQGRGVSYNEQFF
>TRBV19|-
CASSTRTDETQYF
>TRBV7-3|-
CASSLTPPGAGGTQYF
>TRBV29-1|-
CSVPWPSTEAFF